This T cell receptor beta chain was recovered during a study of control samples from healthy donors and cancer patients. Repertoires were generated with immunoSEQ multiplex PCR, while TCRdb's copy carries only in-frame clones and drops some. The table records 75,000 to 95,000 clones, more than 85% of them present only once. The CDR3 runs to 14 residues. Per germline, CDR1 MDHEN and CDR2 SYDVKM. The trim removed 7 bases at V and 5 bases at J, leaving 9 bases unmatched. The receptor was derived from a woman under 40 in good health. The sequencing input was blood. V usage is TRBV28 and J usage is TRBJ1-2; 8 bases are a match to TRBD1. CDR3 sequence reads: CASTTAGGRYGYTF. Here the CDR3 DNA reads TGTGCCAGCACAACGGCAGGGGGCAGGTATGGCTACACCTTC.